A single sample is the source of the 10 T cell receptor beta chains below, sequenced in a study of a mutant IDH1 vaccine in newly diagnosed glioma. The table came from immunoSEQ multiplex PCR; TCRdb's copy has only in-frame clones and leaves some out. The sample lists 25,000 to 35,000 clones, 65% to 85% occurring once. These receptors have no known antigen. Documented time point: week 23, last vaccination. A 20-mer mutant IDH1 peptide at 300 ug was injected subcutaneously with topical imiquimod. The sequences come from PBMCs, collected from a glioma patient whose treatment included an IDH1 peptide vaccine. Source of these receptors: a young woman with glioma.

This clone was seen once. The chain combines TRBV7-2 with TRBJ1-1; D call uncertain. The CDR3 consists of 14 residues. V dropped 2 bases and J dropped 4 bases, with 11 bases sitting between them. Germline values: CDR1 SGHTA, CDR2 FQGNSA. The CDR3 coding sequence is TGTGCCAGCAGCTTATGGGGTGAGGGCACTGAAGCTTTCTTT. Its translation is CASSLWGEGTEAFF.

This chain joins TRBV19 and TRBJ2-4; D is perhaps TRBD1 or TRBD2 (6 bases each). Germline CDR1 and CDR2: LNHDA and SQIVND (reference sequence). V lost 5 bases, J lost 7 bases, and 15 bases lay in between. CDR3 size: 14 residues. In nucleotides, the CDR3 is TGTGCCAGTAGTGACTCCGGGGGCGCTAACATTCAGTACTTC. It encodes CASSDSGGANIQYF. The complete variable domain, with remaining parts taken from reference TRBV19 and TRBJ2-4, reads DGGITQSPKYLFRKEGQNVTLSCEQNLNHDAMYWYRQDPGQGLRLIYYSQIVNDFQKGDIAEGYSVSREKKESFPLTVTSAQKNPTAFYLCASSDSGGANIQYFGAGTRLSVL.

The rearrangement joins TRBV29-1 to TRBJ2-7, with TRBD2 identical over 9 bases. CDR1 and CDR2 from the germline V gene are SQVTM and ANQGSEA. Losses at the gene ends were 4 bases for V and 5 bases for J; bases not matched to a gene: 3. The length of the CDR3 is 12 residues. CDR3 DNA sequence: TGCAGCGTTGTAGGCGGGAGGGACGAGCAGTACTTC. Protein sequence: CSVVGGRDEQYF.

The chain couples TRBV25-1 to TRBJ1-4; TRBD1 matches at 7 bases. Germline-derived CDR1 and CDR2 are MGHDK and SYGVNS. V dropped 4 bases and J dropped 8; count of bases not matched to a gene: 10. This CDR3 is built from 15 residues. In DNA, the CDR3 is TGTGCCAGCAGTGGGCCCCGGGACAGAGGAGAAAAACTGTTTTTT. Protein product: CASSGPRDRGEKLFF. Full variable domain (missing parts from reference TRBV25-1 and TRBJ1-4): EADIYQTPRYLVIGTGKKITLECSQTMGHDKMYWYQQDPGMELHLIHYSYGVNSTEKGDLSSESTVSRIRTEHFPLTLESARPSHTSQYLCASSGPRDRGEKLFFGSGTQLSVL.

In its sample, this clone was seen once. The chain uses TRBV7-9 and TRBJ2-5; 15 bases agree with TRBD2. The ends lost 5 bases at V and 5 bases at J; junction bases unmatched: 6. The CDR3 runs to 16 residues. The germline V gene has CDR1 SEHNR and CDR2 FQNEAQ (reference sequence). In DNA, the CDR3 is TGTGCCAGCAGCGGACTAGCGGGAGGGGGATTGGAGACCCAGTACTTC. As protein: CASSGLAGGGLETQYF.

The gene calls are TRBV5-1 and TRBJ2-7; 10 bases align to TRBD1. CDR3 length: 15 amino acids. Germline V gene data show CDR1 as SGHRS and CDR2 as YFSETQ. Unmatched junction bases numbered 9, after V lost 4 bases and J lost 5 bases. Here the CDR3 DNA reads TGCGCCAGCAGCCCGACAGGGGGCGTAATCCACGAGCAGTACTTC. Amino acids: CASSPTGGVIHEQYF.

The V and J genes are TRBV5-6 and TRBJ2-7; D not certain. This CDR3 spans 14 amino acids. Germline V gives CDR1 SGHDT, CDR2 YYEEEE. Deletions cut 4 bases from V and 6 bases from J, with 17 bases between. CDR3 nucleotides: TGTGCCAGCAGCGAAGGCGTAGGCCTTTCCGAGCAGTACTTC. Its protein product is CASSEGVGLSEQYF.

The chain combines TRBV6-1 with TRBJ2-2; D is possibly TRBD1 (6 bases). The CDR3 loop spans 14 amino acids. V was pared by 6 bases and J by 6 bases, with 14 bases between. CDR1 is MNHNS and CDR2 is SASEGT in the germline V gene. The CDR3 nucleotides are TGTGCCAGCAGCCGGTTTTCAGGGGCCGGGGAGCTGTTTTTT. Protein sequence: CASSRFSGAGELFF.

The V and J genes are TRBV5-1 and TRBJ1-1; TRBD1 is a possible D gene (5 bases). The CDR3 is 15 amino acids. Germline-derived CDR1 and CDR2 are SGHRS and YFSETQ. V was trimmed by 7 bases and J by 0 bases, leaving 16 bases between them. CDR3: CASRGGDVVNTEAFF. The CDR3 DNA is TGCGCCAGCCGGGGGGGGGACGTGGTGAACACTGAAGCTTTCTTT.

This clone has a handful of counts. Other DNA sequences in this sample translate to the same CDR3. This rearrangement joins TRBV29-1 to TRBJ1-5; TRBD1 agrees at 7 bases. The CDR3 is made up of 13 amino acids. V shed 0 bases, J shed 5 bases, and the junction held 1 base outside the gene matches. Germline-derived CDR1 and CDR2 are SQVTM and ANQGSEA. CDR3 DNA sequence: TGCAGCGTTGAAGAGGACAGGTATCAGCCCCAGCATTTT. Encoded protein: CSVEEDRYQPQHF.